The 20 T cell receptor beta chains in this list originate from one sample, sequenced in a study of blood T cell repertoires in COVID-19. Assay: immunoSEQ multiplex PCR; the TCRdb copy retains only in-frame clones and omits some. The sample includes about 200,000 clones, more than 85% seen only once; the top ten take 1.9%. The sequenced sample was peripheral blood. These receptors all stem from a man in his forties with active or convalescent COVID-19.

CDR3 nucleotides: TGTGCCAGCAGCCAAGACCGGCCAGGGGCCTACGAGCAGTACTTC. As protein: CASSQDRPGAYEQYF. The chain links TRBV4-2 to TRBJ2-7; D might be TRBD1 (6 bases). Trimming removed 0 bases from V and 2 bases from J, with 11 bases in between. Germline CDR1 LGHNA, CDR2 YNFKEQ. The CDR3 spans 15 residues.

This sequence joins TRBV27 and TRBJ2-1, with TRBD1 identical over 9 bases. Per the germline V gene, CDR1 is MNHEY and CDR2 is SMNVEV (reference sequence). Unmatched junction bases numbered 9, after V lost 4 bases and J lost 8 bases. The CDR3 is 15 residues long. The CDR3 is CASSYRDRAFDEQFF. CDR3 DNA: TGTGCCAGCAGTTACCGGGACAGGGCTTTCGATGAGCAGTTCTTC.

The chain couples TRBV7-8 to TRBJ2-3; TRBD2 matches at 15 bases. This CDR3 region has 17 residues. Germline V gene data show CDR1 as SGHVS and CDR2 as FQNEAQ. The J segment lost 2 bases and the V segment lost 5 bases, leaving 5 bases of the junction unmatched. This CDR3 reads CASSPGLAGGYTDTQYF. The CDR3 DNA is TGTGCCAGCAGCCCCGGACTAGCGGGGGGGTACACAGATACGCAGTATTTT.

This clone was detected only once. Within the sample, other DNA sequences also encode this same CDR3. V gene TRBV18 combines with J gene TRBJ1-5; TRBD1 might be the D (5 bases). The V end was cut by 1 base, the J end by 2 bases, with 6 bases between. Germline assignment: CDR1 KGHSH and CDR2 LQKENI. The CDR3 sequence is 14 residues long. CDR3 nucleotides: TGTGCCAGCTCACCACAAGGGGGCAATCAGCCCCAGCATTTT. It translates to CASSPQGGNQPQHF.

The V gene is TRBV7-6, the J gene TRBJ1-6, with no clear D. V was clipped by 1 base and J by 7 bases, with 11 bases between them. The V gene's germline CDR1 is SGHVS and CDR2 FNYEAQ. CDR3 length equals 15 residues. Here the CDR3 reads CASSLDVRVNSPLHF. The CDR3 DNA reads TGTGCCAGCAGCTTAGATGTGAGGGTAAATTCACCCCTCCACTTT.

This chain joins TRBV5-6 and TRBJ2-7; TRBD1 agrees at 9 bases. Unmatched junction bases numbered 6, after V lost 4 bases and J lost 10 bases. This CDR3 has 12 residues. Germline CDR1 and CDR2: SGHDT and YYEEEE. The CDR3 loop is CASSRDRALQYF. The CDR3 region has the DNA TGTGCCAGCAGCCGGGACAGGGCACTTCAGTACTTC. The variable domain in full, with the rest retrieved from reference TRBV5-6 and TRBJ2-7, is DAGVTQSPTHLIKTRGQQVTLRCSPKSGHDTVSWYQQALGQGPQFIFQYYEEEERQRGNFPDRFSGHQFPNYSSELNVNALLLGDSALYLCASSRDRALQYFGPGTRLTVT.

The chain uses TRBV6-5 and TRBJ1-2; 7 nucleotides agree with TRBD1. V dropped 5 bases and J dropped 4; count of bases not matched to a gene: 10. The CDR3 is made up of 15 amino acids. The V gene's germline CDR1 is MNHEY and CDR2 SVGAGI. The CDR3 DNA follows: TGTGCCAGCAGTCCATCGTCGGGACAGACCTATGGCTACACCTTC. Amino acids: CASSPSSGQTYGYTF.

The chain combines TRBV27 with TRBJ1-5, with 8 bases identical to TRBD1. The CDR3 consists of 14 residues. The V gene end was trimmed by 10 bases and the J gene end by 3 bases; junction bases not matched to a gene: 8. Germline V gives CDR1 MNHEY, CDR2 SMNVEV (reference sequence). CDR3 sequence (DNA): TGTGCCACCCGACAGGGGAACACCAATCAGCCCCAGCATTTT. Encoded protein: CATRQGNTNQPQHF.

The CDR3 nucleotides are TGCAGCTCACTTTCTGACAGCCTCTATGGCTACACCTTC. Translating gives CSSLSDSLYGYTF. This chain joins TRBV29-1 and TRBJ1-2, with TRBD1 as a possible D gene (5 bases). The CDR3 has 13 amino acids. V was trimmed by 8 bases and J by 4 bases, leaving 17 bases between them. Germline V gene sequence: CDR1 SQVTM, CDR2 ANQGSEA.

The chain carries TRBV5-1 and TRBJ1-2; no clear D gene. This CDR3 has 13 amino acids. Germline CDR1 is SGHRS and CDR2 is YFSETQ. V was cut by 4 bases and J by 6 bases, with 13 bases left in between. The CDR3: CASSPTARDGYTF. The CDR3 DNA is TGCGCCAGCAGCCCTACAGCGAGGGATGGCTACACCTTC. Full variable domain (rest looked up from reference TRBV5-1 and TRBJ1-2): KAGVTQTPRYLIKTRGQQVTLSCSPISGHRSVSWYQQTPGQGLQFLFEYFSETQRNKGNFPGRFSGRQFSNSRSEMNVSTLELGDSALYLCASSPTARDGYTFGSGTRLTVV.

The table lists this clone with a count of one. The CDR3 loop is CASSYSNSADTQYF. The CDR3 nucleotides are TGTGCCAGCAGTTACTCGAACTCCGCAGATACGCAGTATTTT. The rearrangement links TRBV6-5 to TRBJ2-3; D not certain. The CDR3 length is 14 residues. V was cut by 0 bases and J by 4 bases, with 8 bases left in between. Germline-derived CDR1 and CDR2 are MNHEY and SVGAGI.

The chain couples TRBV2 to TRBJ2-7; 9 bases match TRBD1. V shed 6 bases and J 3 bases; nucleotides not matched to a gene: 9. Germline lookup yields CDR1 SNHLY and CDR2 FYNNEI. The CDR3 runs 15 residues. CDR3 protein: CASSPAGQGGYEQYF. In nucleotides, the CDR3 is TGTGCCAGCAGCCCCGCGGGACAGGGTGGCTACGAGCAGTACTTC.

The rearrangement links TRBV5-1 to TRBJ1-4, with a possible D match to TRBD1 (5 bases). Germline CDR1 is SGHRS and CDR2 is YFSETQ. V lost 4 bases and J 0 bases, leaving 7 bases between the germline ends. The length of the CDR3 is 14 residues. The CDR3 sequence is CASSQTATNEKLFF. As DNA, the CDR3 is TGCGCCAGCAGCCAGACAGCAACTAATGAAAAACTGTTTTTT. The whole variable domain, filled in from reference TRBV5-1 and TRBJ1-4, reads KAGVTQTPRYLIKTRGQQVTLSCSPISGHRSVSWYQQTPGQGLQFLFEYFSETQRNKGNFPGRFSGRQFSNSRSEMNVSTLELGDSALYLCASSQTATNEKLFFGSGTQLSVL.

CDR3 amino acids: CASSLVGQGYSNQPQHF. The CDR3 bases are TGTGCCAGCAGCTTAGTGGGACAGGGCTATAGCAATCAGCCCCAGCATTTT. The chain combines TRBV7-2 with TRBJ1-5; the match to TRBD1 covers 9 bases. The length of the CDR3 is 17 residues. With V trimmed by 1 base and J by 0 bases, 4 bases remained unmatched. Per germline, CDR1 SGHTA and CDR2 FQGNSA.

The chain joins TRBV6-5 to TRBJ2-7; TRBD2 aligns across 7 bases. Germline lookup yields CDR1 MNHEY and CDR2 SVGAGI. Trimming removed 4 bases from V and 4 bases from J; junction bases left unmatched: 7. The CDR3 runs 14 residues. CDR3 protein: CASSWDPGGYEQYF. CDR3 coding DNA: TGTGCCAGCAGTTGGGACCCGGGGGGATACGAGCAGTACTTC.

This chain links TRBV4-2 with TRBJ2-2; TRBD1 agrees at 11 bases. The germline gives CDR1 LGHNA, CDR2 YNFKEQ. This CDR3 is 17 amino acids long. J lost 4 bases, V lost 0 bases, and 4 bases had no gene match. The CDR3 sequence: CASSQEGGTGGTGELFF. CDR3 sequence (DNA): TGTGCCAGCAGCCAAGAGGGAGGGACAGGGGGCACCGGGGAGCTGTTTTTT.

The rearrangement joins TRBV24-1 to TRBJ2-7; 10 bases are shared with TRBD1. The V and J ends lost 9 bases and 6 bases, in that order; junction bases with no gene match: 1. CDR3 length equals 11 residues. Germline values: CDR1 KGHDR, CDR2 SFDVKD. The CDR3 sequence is CATGTGAEQYF. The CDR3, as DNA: TGTGCCACCGGGACAGGGGCCGAGCAGTACTTC.

CDR3 region: CASSLKGSEAFF. Here the CDR3 DNA reads TGTGCCAGCTCATTAAAGGGGTCTGAAGCTTTCTTT. This rearrangement joins TRBV18 to TRBJ1-1; tentative D call: TRBD1 (5 bases). Germline loops: CDR1 KGHSH, CDR2 LQKENI. The CDR3 has 12 residues. V was cut by 5 bases and J by 6 bases, with 10 bases left in between.

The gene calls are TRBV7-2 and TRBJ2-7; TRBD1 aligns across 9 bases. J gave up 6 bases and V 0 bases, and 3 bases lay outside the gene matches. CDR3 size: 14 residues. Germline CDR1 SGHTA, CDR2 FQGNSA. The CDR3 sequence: CASSLAWDRAEQYF. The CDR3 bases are TGTGCCAGCAGCTTAGCGTGGGACAGGGCCGAGCAGTACTTC.

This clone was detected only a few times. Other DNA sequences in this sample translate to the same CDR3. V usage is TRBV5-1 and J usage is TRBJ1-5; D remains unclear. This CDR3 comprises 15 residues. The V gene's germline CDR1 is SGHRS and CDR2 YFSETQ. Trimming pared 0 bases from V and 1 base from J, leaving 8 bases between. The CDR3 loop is CASSLAGGSNQPQHF. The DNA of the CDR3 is TGCGCCAGCAGCTTGGCGGGTGGGAGCAATCAGCCCCAGCATTTT.